This TCR beta chain was recorded in a study of T cell changes during pregnancy in multiple sclerosis. The assay was immunoSEQ multiplex PCR, and TCRdb's table has in-frame clones only and misses some. The sample has roughly 26,000 clones, 80% to 90% seen once. This CDR3 contains 13 residues. Looked up from germline, CDR1 is SNHLY and CDR2 is FYNNEI. V gave up 8 bases and J gave up 5 bases; unmatched junction bases: 8. This clonotype was obtained from a female donor with multiple sclerosis, enrolled in a pregnancy study. The chain combines TRBV2 with TRBJ1-2; 7 bases line up with TRBD1. The specimen comprised CD8+ T cells from peripheral blood mononuclear cells, sampled in the second trimester of pregnancy. This CDR3 is CASRYSGGYGYTF. For the CDR3, the DNA is TGTGCCAGCCGTTACTCAGGGGGGTATGGCTACACCTTC.